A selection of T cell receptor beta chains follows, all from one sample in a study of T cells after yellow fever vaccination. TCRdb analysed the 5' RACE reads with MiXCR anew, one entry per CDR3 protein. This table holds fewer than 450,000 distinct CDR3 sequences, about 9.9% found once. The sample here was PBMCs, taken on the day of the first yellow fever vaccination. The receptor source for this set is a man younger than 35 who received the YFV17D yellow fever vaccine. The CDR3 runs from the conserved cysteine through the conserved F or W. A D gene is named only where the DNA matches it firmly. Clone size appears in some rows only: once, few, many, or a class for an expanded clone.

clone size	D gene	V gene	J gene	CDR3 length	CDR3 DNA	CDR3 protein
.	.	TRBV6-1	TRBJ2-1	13	TGTGCCAGCAGACCTCCCGGGCGCGATGAGCAGTTCTTC	CASRPPGRDEQFF
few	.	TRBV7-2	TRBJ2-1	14	TGTGCCAGCAGCTTAACAGGGAGAGTCAATGAGCAGTTCTTC	CASSLTGRVNEQFF
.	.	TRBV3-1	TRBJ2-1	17	TGTGCCAGCAGCCCCCTTTACCTGGGGACCCGCTACAATGAGCAGTTCTTC	CASSPLYLGTRYNEQFF
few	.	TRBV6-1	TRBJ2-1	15	TGTGCCAGCAGTGAAGCCCTAGACAGCTACAATGAGCAGTTCTTC	CASSEALDSYNEQFF
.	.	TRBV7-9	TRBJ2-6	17	TGTGCCAGCAGATCGGGACCCTGGGACTCTGGGGCCAACGTCCTGACTTTC	CASRSGPWDSGANVLTF
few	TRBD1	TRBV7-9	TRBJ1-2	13	TGTGCCAGCAGCTTCGGGGACAGCAATGGCTACACCTTC	CASSFGDSNGYTF
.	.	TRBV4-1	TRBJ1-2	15	TGCGCCAGCAGCCCCCAGGACGGAGGGGACTATGGCTACACCTTC	CASSPQDGGDYGYTF
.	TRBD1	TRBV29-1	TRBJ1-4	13	TGCAGCGTTGAAAACAGGGGAAAGGAAAAACTGTTTTTT	CSVENRGKEKLFF
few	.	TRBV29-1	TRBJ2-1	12	TGCAGCGTTGACGACAACTACAATGAGCAGTTCTTC	CSVDDNYNEQFF
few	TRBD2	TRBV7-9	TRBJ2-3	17	TGTGCCAGCAGCTTACTAGCGGGGGGGCCGAGGACAGATACGCAGTATTTT	CASSLLAGGPRTDTQYF
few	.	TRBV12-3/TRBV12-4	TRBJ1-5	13	TGTGCCACCCAGAGAAATAGCAATCAGCCCCAGCATTTT	CATQRNSNQPQHF
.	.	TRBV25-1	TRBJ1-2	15	TGTGCCAGCAGTGACGCCGCTACAGGGAACTATGGCTACACCTTC	CASSDAATGNYGYTF
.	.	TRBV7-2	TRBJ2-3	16	TGTGCCAGCAGCTTATCCCCGGGGGCGGGCACAGATACGCAGTATTTT	CASSLSPGAGTDTQYF
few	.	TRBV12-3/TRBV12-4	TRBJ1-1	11	TGTGCCAGCACCTCGAACACTGAAGCTTTCTTT	CASTSNTEAFF
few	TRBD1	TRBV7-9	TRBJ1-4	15	TGTGCCAGCAGCTTAGGGGACAGGCTTAATGAAAAACTGTTTTTT	CASSLGDRLNEKLFF
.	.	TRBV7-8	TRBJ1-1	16	TGTGCCAGCAGTGCTATGACCCCTTCCTTGTACACTGAAGCTTTCTTT	CASSAMTPSLYTEAFF
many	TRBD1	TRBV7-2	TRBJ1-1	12	TGTGCCAGCGGCCGGGACAGGGAGGAAGCTTTCTTT	CASGRDREEAFF